This T cell receptor beta chain was found in a study of blood T cell repertoires in COVID-19. Study context: From the United States, Italy and Spain came samples of acute and convalescent COVID-19. Sources were T cells, B-cell-depleted T cells, or PBMCs; the material itself was cDNA or gDNA.

Germline assignment: CDR1 MGHRA and CDR2 YSYEKL. This CDR3 contains 13 residues. With V trimmed by 4 bases and J by 6 bases, 6 bases remained unmatched. Per the original methods: Amplification with reference gene primers provided the estimates of nucleated cell counts. Sequencing used immunoSEQ multiplex PCR; TCRdb keeps in-frame clones, though not all of them. Clone size and the V and J calls come from that table; the DNA yielded D and trimming. The sample has about 180,000 clones; 80% to 90% are singletons. The V call is TRBV4-1, the J call TRBJ2-7; 7 positions match TRBD2. The sequence was collected from a man in his sixties with acute or convalescent COVID-19. Sample: peripheral blood. This CDR3 reads CASSLRGESEQYF. The CDR3 coding sequence is TGCGCCAGCAGCCTCCGGGGGGAGTCCGAGCAGTACTTC.